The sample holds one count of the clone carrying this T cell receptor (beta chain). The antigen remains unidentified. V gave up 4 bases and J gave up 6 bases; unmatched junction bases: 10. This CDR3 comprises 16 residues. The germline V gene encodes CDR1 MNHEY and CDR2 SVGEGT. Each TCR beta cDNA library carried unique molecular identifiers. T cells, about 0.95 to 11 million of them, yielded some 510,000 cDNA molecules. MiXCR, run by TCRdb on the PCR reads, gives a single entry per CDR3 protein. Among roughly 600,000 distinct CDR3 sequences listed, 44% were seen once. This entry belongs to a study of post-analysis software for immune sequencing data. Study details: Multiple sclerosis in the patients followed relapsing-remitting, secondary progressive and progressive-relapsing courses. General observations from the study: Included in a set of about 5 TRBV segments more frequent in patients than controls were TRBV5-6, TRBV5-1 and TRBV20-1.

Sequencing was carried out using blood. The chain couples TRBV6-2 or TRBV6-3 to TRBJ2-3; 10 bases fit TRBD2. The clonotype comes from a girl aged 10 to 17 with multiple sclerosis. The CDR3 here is CASSFLAGEQRDTQYF. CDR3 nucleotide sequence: TGTGCCAGCAGTTTTCTAGCGGGGGAGCAGAGGGATACGCAGTATTTT.